The 27 T cell receptor beta chains in this list originate from one sample, sequenced in a study of shared clonotypes between healthy human individuals (dated by TCRdb to between 2020 and 2021). Receptor amplification or capture employed the immunoSEQ multiplex PCR assay. TCRdb limited this immuneACCESS table to in-frame rearrangements with V and J called. A share of clones is missing; checked studies link under half to unresolved V genes, and the rest is unexplained. This sample has a few hundred thousand clones in its table, and approximately 70% of those were observed once. More than 9.5% of the sample rests with the top ten. Sample: memory CD4+ T cells sorted from blood. The cell subset or site label of this sample denotes: CD45RA-negative fraction. These TCRs come from a man in his thirties or forties in good health.

V is TRBV27 and J is TRBJ2-5, with 7 bases matching TRBD2. Germline V CDR1 and CDR2: MNHEY, SMNVEV (reference sequence). The CDR3 runs 13 residues. V shed 4 bases, J shed 5 bases, and the junction held 4 bases outside the gene matches. The CDR3 DNA reads TGTGCCAGCAGTTCGAGGGGAGGGGAGACCCAGTACTTC. It codes for CASSSRGGETQYF.

The V gene is TRBV27, the J gene TRBJ2-3; D is unresolved. CDR1 is MNHEY, CDR2 SMNVEV, per germline (reference sequence). The V end was cut by 6 bases, the J end by 2 bases, with 12 bases between. The CDR3 runs 14 residues. CDR3 in DNA: TGTGCCAGCAGCGAGCTGGCGTACACAGATACGCAGTATTTT. Residues: CASSELAYTDTQYF.

The genes are TRBV7-2 and TRBJ1-2; 10 bases are a match to TRBD1. Germline V gene lookup returns CDR1 SGHTA and CDR2 FQGNSA. V shed 5 bases and J 12 bases; nucleotides not matched to a gene: 15. The length of the CDR3 is 15 residues. The CDR3 DNA follows: TGTGCCAGCAGCCGGTATGGGGGACAGGGGACGTTGCACACCTTC. It specifies CASSRYGGQGTLHTF. Combining the CDR3 with reference TRBV7-2 and TRBJ1-2 gives the whole variable domain GAGVSQSPSNKVTEKGKDVELRCDPISGHTALYWYRQSLGQGLEFLIYFQGNSAPDKSGLPSDRFSAERTGGSVSTLTIQRTQQEDSAVYLCASSRYGGQGTLHTFGSGTRLTVV.

The chain couples TRBV2 to TRBJ2-1; 10 bases map to TRBD2. In germline, CDR1 is SNHLY, CDR2 FYNNEI. After removal of 4 bases from V and 5 bases from J, the junction contained 2 bases not matched to a gene. The CDR3 runs 14 residues. The CDR3 DNA is TGTGCCAGCAGTGTTAGCGGGAGGAACAATGAGCAGTTCTTC. It yields the protein CASSVSGRNNEQFF.

The chain employs TRBV6-6 and TRBJ1-4; possibly TRBD1 for D (6 bases). The CDR3 has 14 residues. CDR1 and CDR2 (germline): MNHNY, SVGAGI (reference sequence). V was shortened by 2 bases and J by 8 bases, with 12 bases between the two germline ends. The CDR3 protein is CASSYTGRAEKLFF. DNA for the CDR3: TGTGCCAGCAGTTACACAGGGAGGGCGGAAAAACTGTTTTTT.

This rearrangement joins TRBV27 to TRBJ1-1; no clear D gene. The CDR3 has 13 residues. Trimming cost V 3 bases and J 6 bases, with 11 bases left between them. The germline CDR1 and CDR2 sequences are MNHEY and SMNVEV (reference sequence). The CDR3 reads CASSFSSGAEAFF. CDR3 in DNA: TGTGCCAGCAGTTTTTCTTCAGGCGCTGAAGCTTTCTTT.

The chain uses TRBV30 and TRBJ1-1; possibly TRBD1 for D (6 bases). In germline, CDR1 is GTSNPN, CDR2 SVGIG (reference sequence). The CDR3 sequence is 16 residues long. Trimming took off 0 bases at V and 1 base at J, with 15 bases between the two ends. The CDR3 DNA follows: TGTGCCTGGAGTGTATGGGGGGGCAGAGGGAACACTGAAGCTTTCTTT. Translating it yields CAWSVWGGRGNTEAFF.

The chain combines TRBV2 with TRBJ1-1; D is unclear. Per germline, CDR1 SNHLY and CDR2 FYNNEI. Deletions cut 3 bases from V and 1 base from J, with 6 bases between. This CDR3 region has 13 residues. DNA of the CDR3: TGTGCCAGCAGTGATGAGGAGAACACTGAAGCTTTCTTT. This encodes CASSDEENTEAFF.

The chain is built from TRBV5-1 and TRBJ2-3, with 10 bases lining up with TRBD2. The CDR3 loop spans 17 amino acids. V shed 0 bases, J shed 5 bases, and the junction held 9 bases outside the gene matches. Germline V CDR1 and CDR2: SGHRS, YFSETQ. This CDR3 reads CASSLGPTSGSEDTQYF. The DNA for the CDR3 is TGCGCCAGCAGCTTGGGACCGACTAGCGGGTCCGAAGATACGCAGTATTTT. Full variable domain (outside the CDR3, taken from reference TRBV5-1 and TRBJ2-3): KAGVTQTPRYLIKTRGQQVTLSCSPISGHRSVSWYQQTPGQGLQFLFEYFSETQRNKGNFPGRFSGRQFSNSRSEMNVSTLELGDSALYLCASSLGPTSGSEDTQYFGPGTRLTVL.

This clone was observed a single time. This CDR3 is CASSVFARSNEQFF. In DNA form, the CDR3 reads TGTGCCAGCAGTGTTTTTGCACGATCAAATGAGCAGTTCTTC. This rearrangement joins TRBV6-4 to TRBJ2-1; no reliable D call. This CDR3 region has 14 residues. Looked up from germline, CDR1 is MRHNA and CDR2 is SNTAGT. Trimming removed 4 bases at V and 7 bases at J, with 14 bases between.

This sequence joins TRBV6-5 and TRBJ2-3; 12 bases fit TRBD2. Germline V gene data show CDR1 as MNHEY and CDR2 as SVGAGI. CDR3 length: 14 amino acids. The J segment lost 11 bases and the V segment lost 5 bases, leaving 8 bases of the junction unmatched. This CDR3 is CASSASGRGEGQYF. For the CDR3, the DNA is TGTGCCAGCAGTGCTAGCGGGAGGGGGGAGGGGCAGTATTTT.

Remarks on this clone: Other DNA sequences in the same sample also yield this CDR3. The rearrangement joins TRBV2 to TRBJ2-7; 7 positions match TRBD1. Per the germline V gene, CDR1 is SNHLY and CDR2 is FYNNEI. CDR3 length equals 13 residues. After removal of 4 bases from V and 5 bases from J, the junction contained 5 bases not matched to a gene. The CDR3 nucleotides read TGTGCCAGCAGTGGACAGGGAAGGAACGAGCAGTACTTC. Residues: CASSGQGRNEQYF.

The chain carries TRBV2 and TRBJ2-5; D possibly corresponds to TRBD1 (6 bases). Looked up from germline, CDR1 is SNHLY and CDR2 is FYNNEI. V was cut by 4 bases and J by 2 bases, with 11 bases left in between. This CDR3 has 14 residues. DNA for the CDR3: TGTGCCAGCAGTGTGGGGGCAGTACAAGAGACCCAGTACTTC. As protein: CASSVGAVQETQYF.

This clone was seen more than once but under ten times. The chain has TRBV28 and TRBJ1-1, with a weak D call TRBD1 (5 bases). Germline assignment: CDR1 MDHEN and CDR2 SYDVKM. Between the trimmed V and J ends, which lost 5 bases and 0 bases, there was a span of 13 bases. The CDR3 totals 15 residues. CDR3 protein: CASSPQGGMNTEAFF. The CDR3 DNA is TGTGCCAGCAGTCCTCAGGGAGGCATGAACACTGAAGCTTTCTTT.

J is TRBJ2-7 and V is TRBV29-1, with 7 bases that match TRBD1. CDR3 length: 13 amino acids. Looked up from germline, CDR1 is SQVTM and CDR2 is ANQGSEA. V shed 4 bases and J 2 bases; nucleotides not matched to a gene: 5. The CDR3 reads CSVGQGITYEQYF. CDR3 nucleotides: TGCAGCGTTGGACAGGGCATCACCTACGAGCAGTACTTC.

The rearrangement joins TRBV5-1 to TRBJ2-4, with D possibly being TRBD1 or TRBD2 (5 bases each). With 0 bases removed from V and 8 bases from J, the gap between germline ends came to 6 bases. Germline CDR1 reads SGHRS; CDR2 reads YFSETQ. The CDR3 spans 12 residues. The CDR3 nucleotides read TGCGCCAGCAGCTTGGTGGGGGACATTCAGTACTTC. Translation: CASSLVGDIQYF.

This clone occurred a few times. The genes are TRBV5-4 and TRBJ2-5; 7 bases fit TRBD1. Trimming at V came to 4 bases and at J to 7 bases, leaving 7 bases not matched to a gene. CDR1 and CDR2 from the germline V gene are SGHNT and YYREEE (reference sequence). This CDR3 region has 13 residues. The CDR3 nucleotides are TGTGCCAGCAGCCAGGGGGAAGAGGGGACCCAGTACTTC. Its translation: CASSQGEEGTQYF.

DNA for the CDR3: TGTGCCAGCAGCGTCGGGGACAGGGGGTTCTCGGATACGCAGTATTTT. This translates into CASSVGDRGFSDTQYF. The J gene is TRBJ2-3, the V gene TRBV9; TRBD1 aligns across 11 bases. The CDR3 loop spans 16 amino acids. With V trimmed by 2 bases and J by 6 bases, 8 bases remained unmatched. Germline CDR1 and CDR2: SGDLS and YYNGEE.

This clone was picked up a small number of times. The chain joins TRBV30 to TRBJ2-1, with 8 nucleotides matching TRBD2. CDR3 length: 14 amino acids. Unmatched junction bases numbered 10, after V lost 3 bases and J lost 9 bases. Germline assignment: CDR1 GTSNPN and CDR2 SVGIG (reference sequence). The CDR3 region has the DNA TGTGCCTGGAGCGGACTAGCCCTGGGGGGTGAGCAGTTCTTC. It yields the protein CAWSGLALGGEQFF. Full variable domain (outside the CDR3, taken from reference TRBV30 and TRBJ2-1): SQTIHQWPATLVQPVGSPLSLECTVEGTSNPNLYWYRQAAGRGLQLLFYSVGIGQISSEVPQNLSASRPQDRQFILSSKKLLLSDSGFYLCAWSGLALGGEQFFGPGTRLTVL.

V gene TRBV7-2 combines with J gene TRBJ2-5; 8 positions match TRBD2. The V gene's germline CDR1 is SGHTA and CDR2 FQGNSA. The V and J ends lost 4 bases and 3 bases, in that order; junction bases with no gene match: 7. The CDR3 spans 15 residues. Written as DNA, the CDR3 is TGTGCCAGCAGCTGGCAGCGGGGGATCAAAGAGACCCAGTACTTC. Encoded protein: CASSWQRGIKETQYF.

This clone occurred a few times. V gene TRBV19 combines with J gene TRBJ2-1, with TRBD1 identical over 7 bases. The CDR3 sequence is 13 residues long. With V trimmed by 9 bases and J by 1 base, 3 bases remained unmatched. Germline V CDR1 and CDR2: LNHDA, SQIVND (reference sequence). The CDR3 DNA follows: TGTGCCAGACCAGGGGGATCCTACAATGAGCAGTTCTTC. Amino acid sequence: CARPGGSYNEQFF.

In this sample, this clone turned up once. The V gene is TRBV21-1, the J gene TRBJ2-7; whether TRBD2, the table's D call, matches the DNA was not checked. TRBV21-1 is reported as a pseudogene. The CDR3 extends over 12 amino acids. CDR3 region: CASMWGAYEQYF. The CDR3 nucleotides read TGTGCCAGCATGTGGGGGGCCTACGAGCAGTACTTC.

The chain employs TRBV27 and TRBJ2-3; D unresolved. Per the germline V gene, CDR1 is MNHEY and CDR2 is SMNVEV (reference sequence). V was trimmed by 4 bases and J by 6 bases, leaving 20 bases between them. CDR3 size: 16 residues. The CDR3 is CASSSPVGSVVDTQYF. As DNA, the CDR3 is TGTGCCAGCAGTTCACCTGTCGGTTCCGTGGTGGATACGCAGTATTTT.

CDR3 protein: CASSPSQETQYF. CDR3 sequence (DNA): TGCGCCAGCAGTCCATCTCAAGAGACCCAGTACTTC. The J gene is TRBJ2-5, the V gene TRBV10-2; no clear D gene. The CDR3 contains 12 residues. V was pared by 5 bases and J by 2 bases, with 6 bases between. Germline CDR1 WSHSY, CDR2 SAAADI.

The rearrangement links TRBV5-1 to TRBJ2-7; no definite D call. Between the trimmed V and J ends, which lost 0 bases and 2 bases, there was a span of 9 bases. Per the germline V gene, CDR1 is SGHRS and CDR2 is YFSETQ. The CDR3 loop spans 14 amino acids. CDR3: CASSLAGYPYEQYF. DNA for the CDR3: TGCGCCAGCAGCTTGGCCGGGTACCCCTACGAGCAGTACTTC.

This clone was detected a few times. The CDR3 nucleotides read TGCGCCAGCAGCTTGGTTACTAGCATCCCCCTTGGGGAGCAGTTCTTC. This encodes CASSLVTSIPLGEQFF. The chain links TRBV5-1 to TRBJ2-1, with a possible D match to TRBD2 (6 bases). V shed 0 bases and J shed 10 bases, with 20 bases lying between them. CDR3 size: 16 residues. Germline V gene lookup returns CDR1 SGHRS and CDR2 YFSETQ.

The chain carries TRBV28 and TRBJ2-3; no firm D call. Germline V gene sequence: CDR1 MDHEN, CDR2 SYDVKM. The germline V and J ends were trimmed by 6 bases and 4 bases, with 8 bases remaining between them. The CDR3 spans 12 residues. The chain's CDR3 is CASRGSPDTQYF. The CDR3 region has the DNA TGTGCCAGCAGGGGCAGCCCAGATACGCAGTATTTT.